The rows below give T cell receptor beta chains drawn from one sample of a study of blood T cells in healthy people across ages. TCRdb fed the 5' RACE reads into MiXCR, producing one record per CDR3 protein. The profile covers about 2 million distinct CDR3 sequences, with 49% appearing a single time and roughly 2% taken by the ten largest. The material sequenced was blood. The receptors here all came from a woman aged 40-49 years in good health. CDR3s include the opening cysteine and the closing phenylalanine or tryptophan. D genes are given only for firm matches. Clone size is given for some rows only: seen once, a few or many times, or a class if the clone is expanded.

d_gene	abundance	v_gene	j_gene	CDR3nt	CDR3aa
TRBD2	few	TRBV25-1	TRBJ2-3	TGTGCCAGCAGGCAGACTAGCGCGGATACGCAGTATTTT	CASRQTSADTQYF
TRBD1	few	TRBV20-1	TRBJ1-6	TGCAGTGCGACAGGGAGGGGGGAGGGGGTAAATTCACCCCTCCACTTT	CSATGRGEGVNSPLHF
-	-	TRBV4-3	TRBJ1-6	TGCGCCAGCAGCCAAGATGAAGGAGCACCCCTCCACTTT	CASSQDEGAPLHF
TRBD1	once	TRBV7-9	TRBJ2-5	TGTGCCAGCAGCGTATGGGACAGGCGGGGAGAGACCCAGTACTTC	CASSVWDRRGETQYF
-	many	TRBV6-1	TRBJ2-5	TGTGCCAGCAGTGAATATGGGGGCGGTACCCAAGAGACCCAGTACTTC	CASSEYGGGTQETQYF
-	few	TRBV5-6	TRBJ2-1	TGTGCCAGCAGCCCTATTCGAGTAGGGGAGGAGGACAATGAGCAGTTCTTC	CASSPIRVGEEDNEQFF
-	-	TRBV11-3	TRBJ2-3	TGTGCCAGCAGCCCGTCTCCCCAGGGAACAGATACGCAGTATTTT	CASSPSPQGTDTQYF
-	few	TRBV6-5	TRBJ1-2	TGTGCCAGCAGTTCTGACAGTCCGGCCCATGGCTACACCTTC	CASSSDSPAHGYTF
-	-	TRBV7-2	TRBJ2-5	TGTGCCAGCAGCTCACCAAATGTAGGGACCCAGTACTTC	CASSSPNVGTQYF
TRBD2	-	TRBV6-2/TRBV6-3	TRBJ2-7	TGTGCCAGCAGTGACGGAGGACGGGGACTAGCGGTCTACGAGCAGTACTTC	CASSDGGRGLAVYEQYF
-	-	TRBV27	TRBJ2-1	TGTGCCAGCAGTTTAAAGCAGGGTTACAATGAGCAGTTCTTC	CASSLKQGYNEQFF
TRBD1	-	TRBV5-6	TRBJ2-2	TGTGCCAGCAGCTTGTATACAGGGGACGGGGAGCTGTTTTTT	CASSLYTGDGELFF
-	-	TRBV4-3	TRBJ1-3	TGCGCCAGCAGCCAACTTCTTGGCGGACTCTCTGGAAACACCATATATTTT	CASSQLLGGLSGNTIYF
-	-	TRBV4-3	TRBJ1-4	TGCGCCAGCAGCCAAGATTCTAATGAAAAACTGTTTTTT	CASSQDSNEKLFF
TRBD1	-	TRBV6-2/TRBV6-3	TRBJ2-5	TGTGCCAGCAGTTTGCCCCTCATGACAGGGGCAGAGACCCAGTACTTC	CASSLPLMTGAETQYF
-	-	TRBV20-1	TRBJ2-5	TGCAGTGCCCAACCGGGACTCGCTCAAGAGACCCAGTACTTC	CSAQPGLAQETQYF
-	-	TRBV6-5	TRBJ2-6	TGTGCCAGCAGTTTTAAACCAGGGGCCGGGGCCAACGTCCTGACTTTC	CASSFKPGAGANVLTF
TRBD1	-	TRBV6-6	TRBJ2-7	TGTGCCAGCAGATCCTCCGGGACAGAGACCTACGAGCAGTACTTC	CASRSSGTETYEQYF
TRBD2	-	TRBV2	TRBJ2-3	TGTGCCAGCGTGAGGACTAGCGGAACAGATACGCAGTATTTT	CASVRTSGTDTQYF
TRBD2	-	TRBV2	TRBJ2-3	TGTGCCAGCGCCGGAAGGGGACTAGGAGGGAAGACAGATACGCAGTATTTT	CASAGRGLGGKTDTQYF
-	-	TRBV6-6	TRBJ1-1	TGTGCCAGCAGTTCCCCAAAGGGAGTGGCTTTCTTT	CASSSPKGVAFF
-	few	TRBV4-1	TRBJ2-7	TGCGCCAGCAGCGAAAGTCCCGACCCTCTGGGTGGGTACGAGCAGTACTTC	CASSESPDPLGGYEQYF
-	-	TRBV7-2	TRBJ2-1	TGTGCCAGCAGCTTAGATCTTTGGGTCGCCTTCTACGAGCAGTTCTTC	CASSLDLWVAFYEQFF
TRBD2	-	TRBV20-1	TRBJ2-5	TGCAGTGCTACTGGACTAGCGGGGAGTGAGGAGACCCAGTACTTC	CSATGLAGSEETQYF
TRBD2	few	TRBV7-2	TRBJ2-7	TGTGCCAGCAGCTTGGCGGGGGGCACCGTGGGATACGAGCAGTACTTC	CASSLAGGTVGYEQYF
TRBD2	-	TRBV7-2	TRBJ2-5	TGTGCCGGCAGCCCAAGCGGGGCAAGGTACCAAGAGACCCAGTACTTC	CAGSPSGARYQETQYF
TRBD1	few	TRBV29-1	TRBJ1-2	TGCAGCGTTTGGGACAGGAATCGCTATGGCTACACCTTC	CSVWDRNRYGYTF
-	-	TRBV20-1	TRBJ2-5	TGCAGTGCTAGGGCCGGGGGAAAAAAGGGGGAGACCCAGTACTTC	CSARAGGKKGETQYF
TRBD2	few	TRBV29-1	TRBJ2-1	TGCAGCGTTGACGAGATAGCGGGCGTCGATGAGCAGTTCTTC	CSVDEIAGVDEQFF
TRBD1	few	TRBV4-1	TRBJ2-7	TGCGCCAGCAGCCCCGGGACAGGGAACGACGAGCAGTACTTC	CASSPGTGNDEQYF
-	-	TRBV4-3	TRBJ2-2	TGCGCCAGCAGCCAAGATCATGGGACCTTGACGAACACCGGGGAGCTGTTTTTT	CASSQDHGTLTNTGELFF
-	-	TRBV5-4	TRBJ1-2	TGTGCCAGCAGCTCGGGCGACGGGCATGGCTACACCTTC	CASSSGDGHGYTF
-	-	TRBV27	TRBJ1-2	TGTGCCAGCGGAAAACACGGACAGCAAGCTAACTATGGCTACACCTTC	CASGKHGQQANYGYTF
TRBD1	few	TRBV15	TRBJ2-5	TGTGCCACCAGCAGGGAAGGAACAGGGGGAAGGGAGACCCAGTACTTC	CATSREGTGGRETQYF
-	-	TRBV11-2	TRBJ2-3	TGTGCCAGCAGGAAGGGGACTGGCAGCACAGATACGCAGTATTTT	CASRKGTGSTDTQYF
-	-	TRBV6-6	TRBJ2-6	TGTGCCAGCAGTACAGTAAGGGGTGGTGGGGCCAACGTCCTGACTTTC	CASSTVRGGGANVLTF
-	-	TRBV5-1	TRBJ2-2	TGCGCCAGCAGCCGAGGGACCGGTGTCACCGCGAACACCGGGGAGCTGTTTTTT	CASSRGTGVTANTGELFF
TRBD2	few	TRBV6-2/TRBV6-3	TRBJ2-2	TGTGCCAGCAGCTGGACTAGCGGGGGGGCGGCCGGGGAGCTGTTTTTT	CASSWTSGGAAGELFF
-	once	TRBV11-2	TRBJ2-5	TGTGCCAGCAGCTTATATTTGGCAGGGATAGAGACCCAGTACTTC	CASSLYLAGIETQYF
-	-	TRBV4-2	TRBJ2-5	TGTGCCAGCAGCCCCCGCCGAGTATCCGGGCCAGCGTTCGGGACCCAAGAGACCCAGTACTTC	CASSPRRVSGPAFGTQETQYF
TRBD1	few	TRBV2	TRBJ2-4	TGTGCCAGCAAGGGGGCAGTGGCCAAAAACATTCAGTACTTC	CASKGAVAKNIQYF
TRBD1	-	TRBV20-1	TRBJ2-1	TGCAGTGCTAGAGTAGTGACAGGGGGTATCTATGAGCAGTTCTTC	CSARVVTGGIYEQFF
-	few	TRBV11-1	TRBJ2-7	TGTGCCAGCAAGGAGATTGTCAGTTCCTACGAGCAGTACTTC	CASKEIVSSYEQYF
TRBD2	-	TRBV10-3	TRBJ2-5	TGTGCCACCTCTAGCGGGGGGCCCCAAGAGACCCAGTACTTC	CATSSGGPQETQYF
-	few	TRBV7-2	TRBJ2-5	TGTGCCAGCAGCTTATTTACGCAGGGAGCCATCTACGGGCAGTACTTC	CASSLFTQGAIYGQYF